The clone carrying this T cell receptor (beta chain) was seen a few times. Its matching antigen is unknown. After constant-region reverse-primer amplification, full-length variable regions underwent semi-nested PCR with Nested Universal Primer A. MiXCR, run by TCRdb on the 5' RACE reads, gives a single entry per CDR3 protein. In the table there are roughly 44,000 distinct CDR3 sequences, just under 30% of which are singletons. Trimming at V came to 8 bases and at J to 4 bases, leaving 4 bases not matched to a gene. Germline values: CDR1 LNHNV, CDR2 YYDKDF (reference sequence). The CDR3 length is 13 residues. General study points: Larger-cohort validation covered only one TCR beta V-J rearrangement. The TCR gene usage of tumor memory CD4+ T cells clustered together with blood and lymph node memory CD4+ cells and with lymph node naive CD4+ cells.

V is TRBV15 and J is TRBJ2-5, with TRBD2 identical over 10 bases. The sample taken for sequencing was memory CD4+ T cells sorted from a lymph node. As for subset: memory CD4+ T cells, CD4+CD45RO+CD25-. The sequence was collected from a female donor with breast cancer. CDR3 in amino acids: CATALAGVETQYF. The CDR3, as DNA: TGTGCCACCGCGCTAGCGGGAGTAGAGACCCAGTACTTC.